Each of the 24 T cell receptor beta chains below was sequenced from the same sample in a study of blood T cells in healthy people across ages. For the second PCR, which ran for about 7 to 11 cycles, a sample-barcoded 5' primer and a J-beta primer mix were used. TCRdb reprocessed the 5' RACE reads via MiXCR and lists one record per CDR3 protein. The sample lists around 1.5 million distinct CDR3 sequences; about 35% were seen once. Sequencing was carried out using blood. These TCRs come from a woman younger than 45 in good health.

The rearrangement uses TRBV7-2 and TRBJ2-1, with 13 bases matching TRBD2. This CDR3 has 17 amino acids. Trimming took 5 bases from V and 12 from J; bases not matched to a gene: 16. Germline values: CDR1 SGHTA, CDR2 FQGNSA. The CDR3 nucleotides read TGTGCCAGCAGCCCCCGACTAGCGGGAGGCACCTACAACGGGCAGTTCTTC. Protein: CASSPRLAGGTYNGQFF.

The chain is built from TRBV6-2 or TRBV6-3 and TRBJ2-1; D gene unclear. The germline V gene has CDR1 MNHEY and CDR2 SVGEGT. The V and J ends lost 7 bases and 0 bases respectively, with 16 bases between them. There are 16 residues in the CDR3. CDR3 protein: CASTKSGISSYNEQFF. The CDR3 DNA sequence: TGTGCCAGCACCAAATCTGGGATTAGCTCCTACAATGAGCAGTTCTTC.

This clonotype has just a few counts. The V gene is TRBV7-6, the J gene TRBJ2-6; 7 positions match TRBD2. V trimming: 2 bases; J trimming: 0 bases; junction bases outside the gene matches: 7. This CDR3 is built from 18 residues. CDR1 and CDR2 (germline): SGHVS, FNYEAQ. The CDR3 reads CASSLTLADNSGANVLTF. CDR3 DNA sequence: TGTGCCAGCAGCTTAACCCTAGCGGACAACTCTGGGGCCAACGTCCTGACTTTC.

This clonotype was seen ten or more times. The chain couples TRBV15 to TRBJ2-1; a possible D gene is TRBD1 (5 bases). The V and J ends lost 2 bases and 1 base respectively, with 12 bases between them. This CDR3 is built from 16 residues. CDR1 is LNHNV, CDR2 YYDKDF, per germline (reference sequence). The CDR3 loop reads CATSRPRGPSYNEQFF. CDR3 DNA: TGTGCCACCAGCAGACCTAGGGGTCCATCCTACAATGAGCAGTTCTTC.

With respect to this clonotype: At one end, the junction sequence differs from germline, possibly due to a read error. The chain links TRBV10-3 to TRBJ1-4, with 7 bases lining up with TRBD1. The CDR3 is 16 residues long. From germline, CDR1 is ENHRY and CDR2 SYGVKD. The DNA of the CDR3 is TGTACCATCAGTGAAGGCAGGGGGGAAACTAATGAAAAACTGTTTTTT. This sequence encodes CTISEGRGETNEKLFF.

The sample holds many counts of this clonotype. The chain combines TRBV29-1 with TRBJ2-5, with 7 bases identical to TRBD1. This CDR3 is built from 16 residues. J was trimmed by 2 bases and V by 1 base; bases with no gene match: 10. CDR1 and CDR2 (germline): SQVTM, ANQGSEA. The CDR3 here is CSVEGTGTAYQETQYF. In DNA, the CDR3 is TGCAGCGTTGAAGGTACCGGGACAGCCTATCAAGAGACCCAGTACTTC.

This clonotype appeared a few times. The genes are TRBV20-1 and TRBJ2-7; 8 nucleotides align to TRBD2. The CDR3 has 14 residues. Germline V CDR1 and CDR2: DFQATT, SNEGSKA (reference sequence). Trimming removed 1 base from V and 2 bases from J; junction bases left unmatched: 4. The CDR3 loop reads CSARGPGLAYEQYF. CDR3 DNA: TGCAGTGCTAGAGGTCCGGGACTAGCCTACGAGCAGTACTTC.

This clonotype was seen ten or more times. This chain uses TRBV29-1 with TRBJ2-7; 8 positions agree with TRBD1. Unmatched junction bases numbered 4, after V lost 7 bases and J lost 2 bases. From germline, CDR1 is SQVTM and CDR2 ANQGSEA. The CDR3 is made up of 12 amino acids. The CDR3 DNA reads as TGCAGCGCGTGGACAGGGCCCTACGAGCAGTACTTC. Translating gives CSAWTGPYEQYF.

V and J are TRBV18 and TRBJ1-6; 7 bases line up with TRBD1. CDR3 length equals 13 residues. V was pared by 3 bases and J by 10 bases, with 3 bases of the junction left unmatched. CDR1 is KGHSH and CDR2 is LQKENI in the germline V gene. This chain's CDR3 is CASSPDRQSPLHF. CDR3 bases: TGTGCCAGCTCACCGGACAGGCAGTCACCCCTCCACTTT.

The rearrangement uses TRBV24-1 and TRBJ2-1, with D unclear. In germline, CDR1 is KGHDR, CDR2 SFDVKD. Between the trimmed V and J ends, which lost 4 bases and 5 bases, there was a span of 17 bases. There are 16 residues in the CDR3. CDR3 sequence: CATSDQHKTGNNEQFF. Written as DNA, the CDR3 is TGTGCCACCAGTGACCAGCATAAGACTGGAAACAATGAGCAGTTCTTC.

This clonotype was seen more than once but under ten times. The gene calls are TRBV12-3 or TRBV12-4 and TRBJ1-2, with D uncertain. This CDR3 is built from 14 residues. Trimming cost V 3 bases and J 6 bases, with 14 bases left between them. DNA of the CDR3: TGTGCCAGCAGTTTTTCAGTCACTACGAATGGCTACACCTTC. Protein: CASSFSVTTNGYTF.

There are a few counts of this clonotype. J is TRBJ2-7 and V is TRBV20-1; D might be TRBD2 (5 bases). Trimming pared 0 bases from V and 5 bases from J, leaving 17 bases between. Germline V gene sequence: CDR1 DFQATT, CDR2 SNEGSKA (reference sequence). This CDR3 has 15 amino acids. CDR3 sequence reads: CSARDLRRGRDEQYF. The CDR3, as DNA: TGCAGTGCTAGAGATCTTAGGCGTGGGCGGGACGAGCAGTACTTC.

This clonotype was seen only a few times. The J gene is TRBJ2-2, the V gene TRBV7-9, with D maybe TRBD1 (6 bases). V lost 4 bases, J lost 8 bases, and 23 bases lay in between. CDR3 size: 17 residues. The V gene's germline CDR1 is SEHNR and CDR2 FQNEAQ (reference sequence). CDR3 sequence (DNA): TGTGCCAGCAGCTCCCCTCCAGGGGTCGAGGCTTCGGGGGAGCTGTTTTTT. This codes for CASSSPPGVEASGELFF. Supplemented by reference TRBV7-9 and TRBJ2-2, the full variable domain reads DTGVSQNPRHKITKRGQNVTFRCDPISEHNRLYWYRQTLGQGPEFLTYFQNEAQLEKSRLLSDRFSAERPKGSFSTLEIQRTEQGDSAMYLCASSSPPGVEASGELFFGEGSRLTVL.

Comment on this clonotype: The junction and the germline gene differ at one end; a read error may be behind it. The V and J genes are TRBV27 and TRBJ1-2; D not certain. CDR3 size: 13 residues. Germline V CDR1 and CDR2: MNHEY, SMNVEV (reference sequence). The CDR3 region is CASSIFANYGYTF. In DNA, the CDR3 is TGTGCCAGCAGCATCTTTGCTAACTATGGTTACACCTTC.

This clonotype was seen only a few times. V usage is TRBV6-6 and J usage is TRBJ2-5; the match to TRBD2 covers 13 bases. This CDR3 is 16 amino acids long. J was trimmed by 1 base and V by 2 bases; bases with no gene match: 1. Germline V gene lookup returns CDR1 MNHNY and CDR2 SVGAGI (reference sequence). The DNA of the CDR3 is TGTGCCAGCAGTTACGGGACTAGCGGGATCCAAGAGACCCAGTACTTC. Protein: CASSYGTSGIQETQYF.

CDR3: CASSFWPGRAEQYNEQFF. CDR3 sequence (DNA): TGTGCCAGCAGTTTTTGGCCGGGGAGGGCGGAGCAGTACAATGAGCAGTTCTTC. This rearrangement joins TRBV12-3 or TRBV12-4 to TRBJ2-1; 7 bases map to TRBD2. This CDR3 has 18 amino acids. Trimming took 3 bases from V and 4 from J; bases not matched to a gene: 15.

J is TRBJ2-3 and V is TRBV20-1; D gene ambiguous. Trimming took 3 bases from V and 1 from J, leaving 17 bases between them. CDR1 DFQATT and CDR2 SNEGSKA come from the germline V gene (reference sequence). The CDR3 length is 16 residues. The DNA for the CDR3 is TGCAGTGCTAGTCCAAATTCGAGGAGTGGCACAGATACGCAGTATTTT. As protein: CSASPNSRSGTDTQYF.

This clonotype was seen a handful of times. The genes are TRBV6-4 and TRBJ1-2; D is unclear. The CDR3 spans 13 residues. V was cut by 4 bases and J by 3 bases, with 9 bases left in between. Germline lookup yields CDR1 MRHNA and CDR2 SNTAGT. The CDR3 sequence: CASSADGHYGYTF. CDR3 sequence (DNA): TGTGCCAGCAGTGCGGACGGGCACTATGGCTACACCTTC.

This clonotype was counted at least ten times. The CDR3 DNA reads TGCAGCACCGGGACTTCCTTTAACTATGGCTACACCTTC. It yields the protein CSTGTSFNYGYTF. The chain employs TRBV29-1 and TRBJ1-2, with a weak D call TRBD1 (5 bases). CDR3 length equals 13 residues. V was cut by 8 bases and J by 1 base, with 14 bases left in between. Per the germline V gene, CDR1 is SQVTM and CDR2 is ANQGSEA.

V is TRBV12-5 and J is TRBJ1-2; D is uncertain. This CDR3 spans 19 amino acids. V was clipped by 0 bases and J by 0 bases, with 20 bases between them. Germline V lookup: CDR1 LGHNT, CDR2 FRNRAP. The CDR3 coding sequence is TGTGCTAGTGGTTTGGTACGAACTCAGTTGCCGGACCCTAACTATGGCTACACCTTC. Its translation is CASGLVRTQLPDPNYGYTF.

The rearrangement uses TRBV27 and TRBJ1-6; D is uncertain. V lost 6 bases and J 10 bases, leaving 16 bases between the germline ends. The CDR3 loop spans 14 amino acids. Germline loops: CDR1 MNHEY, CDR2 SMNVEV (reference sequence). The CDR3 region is CASRPTVVGSPLHF. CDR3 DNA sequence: TGTGCCAGCAGGCCAACGGTAGTTGGCTCACCCCTCCACTTT.

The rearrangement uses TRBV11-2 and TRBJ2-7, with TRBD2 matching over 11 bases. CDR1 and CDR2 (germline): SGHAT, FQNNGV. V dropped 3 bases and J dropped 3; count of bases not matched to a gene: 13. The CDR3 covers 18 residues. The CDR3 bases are TGTGCCAGCAGCTTTACTAGCGGGAGATCCTTCGGGTACTACGAGCAGTACTTC. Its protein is CASSFTSGRSFGYYEQYF.

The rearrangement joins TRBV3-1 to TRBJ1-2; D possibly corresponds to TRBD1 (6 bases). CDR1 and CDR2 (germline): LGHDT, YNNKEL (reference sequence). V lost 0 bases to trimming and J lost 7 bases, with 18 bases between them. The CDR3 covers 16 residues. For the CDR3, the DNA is TGTGCCAGCAGCCAAGAGGGGGGGGCCGGCCTTGTTGGCTACACCTTC. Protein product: CASSQEGGAGLVGYTF.

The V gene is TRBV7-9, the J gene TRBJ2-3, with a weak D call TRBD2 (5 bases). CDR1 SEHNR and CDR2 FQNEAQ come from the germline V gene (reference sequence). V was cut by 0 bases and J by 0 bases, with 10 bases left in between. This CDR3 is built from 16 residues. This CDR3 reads CASSLARGISTDTQYF. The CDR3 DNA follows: TGTGCCAGCAGCTTAGCTAGAGGGATTAGCACAGATACGCAGTATTTT.